This T cell receptor beta chain originates from a study of blood T cells in healthy people across ages. Study-wide results and caveats: Whereas aged donors had fewer naive CD4+ cells, long-lived donors had more of them and higher diversity.

Primers used in a second PCR of roughly 7 to 12 cycles were a sample-barcoded 5' primer and a J-beta primer mix. TCRdb reanalysed the 5' RACE reads using MiXCR and keeps one entry per CDR3 protein. The table includes roughly 800,000 distinct CDR3 sequences, 58% detected once. PBMCs, at least 6 million per sample, were isolated. The CDR3 runs 15 residues. V dropped 7 bases and J dropped 1; count of bases not matched to a gene: 8. In regard to this clonotype: Its cognate antigen is unknown.

The source material was blood. The V gene is TRBV12-3 or TRBV12-4, the J gene TRBJ2-3; TRBD2 agrees at 7 bases. This TCR derives from a man between 25 and 39 years old in good health. The CDR3: CASTKRGSCTDTQYF. In DNA form, the CDR3 reads TGTGCCAGCACCAAGCGGGGTTCGTGCACAGATACGCAGTATTTT.